Presented here are 17 T cell receptor beta chains from one specimen sequenced in a study of blood T cell repertoires in COVID-19. Profiling relied on immunoSEQ multiplex PCR, and the TCRdb table lists in-frame clones only, not all of them. The sample has about 38,000 clones, 87% seen once. The sequencing sample was made of peripheral blood. These receptor sequences come from a man in his forties or fifties with active or convalescent COVID-19.

In this sample, this clone turned up a few times. The V gene is TRBV11-3, the J gene TRBJ2-1; a weak D match, TRBD2 (6 bases). The CDR3 has 16 amino acids. Germline values: CDR1 SGHNT, CDR2 YENEEA. Trimming stripped 5 bases from V and 2 bases from J, with 16 bases between. The CDR3 sequence: CASSPAGTLAYNEQFF. In DNA form, the CDR3 reads TGTGCCAGCAGCCCCGCCGGGACTCTCGCCTACAATGAGCAGTTCTTC.

The chain recombines TRBV5-1 with TRBJ1-6, with 8 positions matching TRBD1. CDR1 is SGHRS, CDR2 YFSETQ, per germline. CDR3 length: 16 amino acids. Trimming removed 4 bases from V and 5 bases from J; junction bases left unmatched: 8. The CDR3 sequence is CASSPRSGQDNSPLHF. CDR3 DNA: TGCGCCAGCAGCCCACGGTCGGGACAGGATAATTCACCCCTCCACTTT.

V usage is TRBV7-8 and J usage is TRBJ1-2; TRBD1 aligns across 7 bases. The CDR3 totals 15 residues. The J segment lost 3 bases and the V segment lost 5 bases, leaving 9 bases of the junction unmatched. Per the germline V gene, CDR1 is SGHVS and CDR2 is FQNEAQ. The DNA for the CDR3 is TGTGCCAGCAGCCAGGGGGGGACCTTACACTATGGCTACACCTTC. Amino acid sequence: CASSQGGTLHYGYTF.

This sequence joins TRBV3-1 (or the pseudogene TRBV3-2) and TRBJ1-2, with D possibly TRBD1 on 5 matching bases. The CDR3 runs to 13 residues. Germline V gene data show CDR1 as LGHDT and CDR2 as YNNKEL (reference sequence). V lost 3 bases and J 8 bases, leaving 13 bases between the germline ends. CDR3 amino acids: CASSHDGGSGYTF. The CDR3 bases are TGTGCCAGCAGCCACGACGGGGGGAGCGGCTACACCTTC.

This clone has more than one count but fewer than ten. This sequence joins TRBV30 and TRBJ2-7, with 10 bases matching TRBD1. The germline CDR1 and CDR2 sequences are GTSNPN and SVGIG (reference sequence). The CDR3 loop spans 15 amino acids. With V trimmed by 4 bases and J by 4 bases, 10 bases remained unmatched. As DNA, the CDR3 is TGTGCCTGGACCGAATTGGGACAGGGGAAGTACGAGCAGTACTTC. Amino acids: CAWTELGQGKYEQYF.

This chain connects TRBV24-1 to TRBJ2-1; 8 bases align to TRBD2. Germline V gene sequence: CDR1 KGHDR, CDR2 SFDVKD. The CDR3 is made up of 19 amino acids. The V gene end was trimmed by 0 bases and the J gene end by 9 bases; junction bases not matched to a gene: 18. The CDR3, as DNA: TGTGCCACCAGTGATTTGAACGGCGGCGTGGGTAGCGGGGTAGGTGAGCAGTTCTTC. It yields the protein CATSDLNGGVGSGVGEQFF.

The rearrangement uses TRBV7-9 and TRBJ2-1; D is possibly TRBD1 (5 bases). The CDR3 has 12 residues. Trimming shortened V by 4 bases and J by 6 bases, and 7 bases separated the two germline ends. Germline loops: CDR1 SEHNR, CDR2 FQNEAQ (reference sequence). The DNA for the CDR3 is TGTGCCAGCAGCTATAGGGGCAATGAGCAGTTCTTC. Translated, it gives CASSYRGNEQFF.

The V call is TRBV11-2, the J call TRBJ1-4; the D is unclear. V lost 5 bases and J lost 5, with 15 bases in between. The CDR3 is made up of 15 amino acids. CDR1 SGHAT and CDR2 FQNNGV come from the germline V gene. Here the CDR3 reads CASSAAPSWNEKLFF. The CDR3 DNA reads TGTGCCAGCAGCGCGGCCCCCAGTTGGAATGAAAAACTGTTTTTT. The full variable domain, its missing parts supplied by reference TRBV11-2 and TRBJ1-4, is EAGVAQSPRYKIIEKRQSVAFWCNPISGHATLYWYQQILGQGPKLLIQFQNNGVVDDSQLPKDRFSAERLKGVDSTLKIQPAKLEDSAVYLCASSAAPSWNEKLFFGSGTQLSVL.

J is TRBJ2-3 and V is TRBV7-9; D is possibly TRBD2 (6 bases). V lost 1 base and J 0 bases, leaving 11 bases between the germline ends. The CDR3 has 16 residues. Germline V gene data show CDR1 as SEHNR and CDR2 as FQNEAQ (reference sequence). CDR3 region: CASSLEAGTSTDTQYF. CDR3 in DNA: TGTGCCAGCAGCTTAGAAGCAGGGACTAGCACAGATACGCAGTATTTT.

The chain uses TRBV20-1 and TRBJ1-5; D uncertain. Germline V CDR1 and CDR2: DFQATT, SNEGSKA (reference sequence). Trimming shortened V by 3 bases and J by 2 bases, and 11 bases separated the two germline ends. The CDR3 is 14 amino acids. The CDR3 is CSASSGAGNQPQHF. CDR3 DNA: TGCAGTGCTAGTAGCGGCGCCGGCAATCAGCCCCAGCATTTT.

The chain joins TRBV28 to TRBJ2-5; TRBD1 matches 10 bases. Looked up from germline, CDR1 is MDHEN and CDR2 is SYDVKM. The CDR3 totals 17 residues. With V trimmed by 5 bases and J by 5 bases, 14 bases remained unmatched. For the CDR3, the DNA is TGTGCCAGCAGTCCCGGGACAGGGGCCCACTTCGGGGAGACCCAGTACTTC. The encoded protein is CASSPGTGAHFGETQYF.

The genes are TRBV6-1 and TRBJ1-4, with TRBD1 identical over 8 bases. From germline, CDR1 is MNHNS and CDR2 SASEGT. This CDR3 contains 10 residues. V dropped 11 bases and J dropped 14; count of bases not matched to a gene: 7. CDR3 in DNA: TGTGCCGCGGGGACAGGATTGCTGTTTTTT. It is translated as CAAGTGLLFF.

The chain uses TRBV4-1 and TRBJ2-7; 8 bases map to TRBD2. This CDR3 contains 14 residues. V dropped 1 base and J dropped 5; count of bases not matched to a gene: 4. Germline lookup yields CDR1 MGHRA and CDR2 YSYEKL. The DNA of the CDR3 is TGCGCCAGCAGCCAAGTCGGGACTAGGAACGAGCAGTACTTC. Amino acids: CASSQVGTRNEQYF.

CDR3: CSVASYGYTF. CDR3 DNA: TGCAGTGTGGCCAGCTATGGCTACACCTTC. The chain combines TRBV20-1 with TRBJ1-2; D unclear. V shed 7 bases and J shed 4 bases, with 7 bases lying between them. Per the germline V gene, CDR1 is DFQATT and CDR2 is SNEGSKA (reference sequence). The length of the CDR3 is 10 residues.

This chain joins TRBV3-1 (or the pseudogene TRBV3-2) and TRBJ2-7; the D gene is possibly TRBD1 (6 bases). V lost 4 bases and J lost 3, with 10 bases in between. Germline lookup yields CDR1 LGHDT and CDR2 YNNKEL (reference sequence). The length of the CDR3 is 13 residues. The CDR3 protein is CASSLTGIYEQYF. The CDR3 region has the DNA TGTGCCAGCAGCCTCACAGGGATCTACGAGCAGTACTTC.

This chain connects TRBV7-6 to TRBJ2-3, with 8 positions matching TRBD2. The CDR3 is made up of 15 amino acids. Germline loops: CDR1 SGHVS, CDR2 FNYEAQ. The junction had 4 bases not matched to a gene; V was cut back by 0 bases and J by 5 bases. CDR3 region: CASSLAIAGQDTQYF. The CDR3, as DNA: TGTGCCAGCAGCTTAGCGATAGCGGGGCAAGATACGCAGTATTTT.

Remarks on this clone: Other nucleotide sequences in the sample specify the same CDR3. The chain is built from TRBV4-1 and TRBJ1-1; D gene unclear. The germline gives CDR1 MGHRA, CDR2 YSYEKL. Trimming took 3 bases from V and 0 from J, leaving 5 bases between them. The CDR3 runs 13 residues. Here the CDR3 DNA reads TGCGCCAGCAGCCAGTCAGTGAACACTGAAGCTTTCTTT. Its translation: CASSQSVNTEAFF.